The clone carrying this T cell receptor beta chain was counted only a few times. The CDR3 has 13 amino acids. Germline CDR1 is LGHDT and CDR2 is YNNKEL (reference sequence). The trim removed 10 bases at V and 2 bases at J, leaving 3 bases unmatched. TCRdb used MiXCR to reprocess the 5' RACE reads, holding one entry per CDR3 protein. Here the sample spans about 550,000 distinct CDR3 sequences, 19% being singletons. The sample is drawn from a study of T cells after yellow fever vaccination. Sequencing used PBMCs, obtained 15 days after the yellow fever booster vaccination. This sequence originates from a man aged 25 to 40 who received the YFV17D yellow fever vaccine. The genes are TRBV3-1 and TRBJ2-3, with 10 positions matching TRBD1. In DNA form, the CDR3 reads TGTGCCACTCGACAGGGGGCCACAGATACGCAGTATTTT. Translated: CATRQGATDTQYF.